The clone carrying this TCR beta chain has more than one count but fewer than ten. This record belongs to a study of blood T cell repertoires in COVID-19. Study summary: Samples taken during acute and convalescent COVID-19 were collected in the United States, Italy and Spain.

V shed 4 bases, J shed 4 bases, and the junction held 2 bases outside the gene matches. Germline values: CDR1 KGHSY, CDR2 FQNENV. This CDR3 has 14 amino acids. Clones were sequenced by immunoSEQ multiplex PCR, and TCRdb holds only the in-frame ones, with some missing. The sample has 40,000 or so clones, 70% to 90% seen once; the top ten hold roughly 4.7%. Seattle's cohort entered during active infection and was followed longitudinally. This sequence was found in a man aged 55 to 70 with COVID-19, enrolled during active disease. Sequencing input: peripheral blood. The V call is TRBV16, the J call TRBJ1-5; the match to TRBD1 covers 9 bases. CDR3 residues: CASSRDRDNQPQHF. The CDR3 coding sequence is TGTGCCAGCAGCCGGGACAGGGATAATCAGCCCCAGCATTTT.